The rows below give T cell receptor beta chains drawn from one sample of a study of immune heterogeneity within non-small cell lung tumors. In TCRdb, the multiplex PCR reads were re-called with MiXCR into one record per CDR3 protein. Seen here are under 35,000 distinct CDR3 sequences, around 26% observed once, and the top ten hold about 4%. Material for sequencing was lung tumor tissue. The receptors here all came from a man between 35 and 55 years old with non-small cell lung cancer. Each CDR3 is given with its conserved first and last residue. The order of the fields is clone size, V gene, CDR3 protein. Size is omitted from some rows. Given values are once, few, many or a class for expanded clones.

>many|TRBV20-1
CSARASGSGQFF
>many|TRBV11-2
CASQRTRNTIYF
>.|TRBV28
CASSLTGQGRGGELFF
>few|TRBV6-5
CASSYGGSRPNTEAFF
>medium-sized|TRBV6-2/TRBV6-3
CASSYDNEQFF
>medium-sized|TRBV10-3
CAISERTSGRSEQYF
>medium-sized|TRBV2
CASSVDSPLHF
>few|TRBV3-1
CASSQAGRLYGYTF
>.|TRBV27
CASSLMVNGELFF
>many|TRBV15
CATSRDRRGSGGYTF
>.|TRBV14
CASSPDPDTRELFF
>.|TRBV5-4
CASSFLTSGRYDEQFF
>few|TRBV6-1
CASSHPSPGNFDNEQFF
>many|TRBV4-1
CASSQDRDYGYTF
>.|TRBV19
CASSNDRLPTGELFF
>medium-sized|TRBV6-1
CASSKLQGVANYGYTF
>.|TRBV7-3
CASSLSHAAGEAFF
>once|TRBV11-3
CVSSPVGGTEAFF
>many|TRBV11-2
CASRYSGVPEAFF
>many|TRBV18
CASSPDRVRETQYF
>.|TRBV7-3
CASSLRRTDLSGANVLTF
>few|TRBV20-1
CSARGRGYNQPQHF
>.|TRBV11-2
CASSLNGNTEAFF
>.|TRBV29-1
CSVEVWTEAFF
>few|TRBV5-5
CASTTGGSDNEQFF
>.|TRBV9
CASGPRGLAGGGGVNEQFF
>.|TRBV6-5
CASRYAGGRAGELFF
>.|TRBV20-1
CSARSSAPDTQYF
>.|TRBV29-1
CSVEDLWDRERHNEQFF